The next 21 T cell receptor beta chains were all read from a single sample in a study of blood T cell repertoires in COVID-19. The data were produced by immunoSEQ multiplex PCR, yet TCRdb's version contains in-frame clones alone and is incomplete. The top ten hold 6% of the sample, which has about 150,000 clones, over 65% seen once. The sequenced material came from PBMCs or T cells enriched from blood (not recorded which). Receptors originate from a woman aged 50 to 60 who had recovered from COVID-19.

The CDR3 is CASRGRREEEKLFF. The CDR3 coding sequence is TGTGCCAGCAGAGGGCGGAGGGAGGAAGAAAAACTGTTTTTT. The rearrangement uses TRBV7-2 and TRBJ1-4; D gene unclear. This CDR3 comprises 14 residues. Germline V gives CDR1 SGHTA, CDR2 FQGNSA. Between the trimmed V and J ends, which lost 6 bases and 8 bases, there was a span of 16 bases.

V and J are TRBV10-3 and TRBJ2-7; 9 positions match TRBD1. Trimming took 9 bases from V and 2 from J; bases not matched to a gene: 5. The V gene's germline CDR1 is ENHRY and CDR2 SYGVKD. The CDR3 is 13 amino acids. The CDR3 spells CAIQGAGAYEQYF. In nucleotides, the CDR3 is TGTGCCATACAGGGGGCGGGGGCCTACGAGCAGTACTTC.

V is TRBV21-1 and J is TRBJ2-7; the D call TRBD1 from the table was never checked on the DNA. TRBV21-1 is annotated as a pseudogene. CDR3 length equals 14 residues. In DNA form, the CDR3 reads TGTGCCAGCAGCAAAGTCAGTGCAGAATACGAGCAGTACGTC. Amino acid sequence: CASSKVSAEYEQYV.

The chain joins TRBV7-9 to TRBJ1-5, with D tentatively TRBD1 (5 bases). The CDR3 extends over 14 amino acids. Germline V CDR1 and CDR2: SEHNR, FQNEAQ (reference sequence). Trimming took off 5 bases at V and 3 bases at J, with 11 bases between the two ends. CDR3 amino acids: CASSPDSINQPQHF. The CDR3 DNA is TGTGCCAGCAGCCCTGACAGTATCAATCAGCCCCAGCATTTT.

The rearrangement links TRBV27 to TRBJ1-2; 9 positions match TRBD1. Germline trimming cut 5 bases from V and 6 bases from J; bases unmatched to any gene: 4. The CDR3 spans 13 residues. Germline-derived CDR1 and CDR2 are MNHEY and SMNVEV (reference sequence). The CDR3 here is CASSLGQGDGYTF. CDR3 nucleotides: TGTGCCAGCAGTCTGGGACAGGGTGATGGCTACACCTTC.

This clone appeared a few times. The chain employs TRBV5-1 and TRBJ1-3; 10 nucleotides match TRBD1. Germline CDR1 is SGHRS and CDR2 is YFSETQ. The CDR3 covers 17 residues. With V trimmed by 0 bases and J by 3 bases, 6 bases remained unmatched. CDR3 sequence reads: CASSLAPTGGSGNTIYF. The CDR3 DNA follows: TGCGCCAGCAGCTTGGCCCCGACAGGGGGCAGTGGAAACACCATATATTTT.

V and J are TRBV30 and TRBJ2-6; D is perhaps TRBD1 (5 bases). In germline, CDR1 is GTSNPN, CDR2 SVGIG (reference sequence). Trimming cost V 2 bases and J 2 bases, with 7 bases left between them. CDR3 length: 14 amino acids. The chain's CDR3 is CAWSIRAGANVLTF. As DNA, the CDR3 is TGTGCCTGGAGTATCAGGGCTGGGGCCAACGTCCTGACTTTC.

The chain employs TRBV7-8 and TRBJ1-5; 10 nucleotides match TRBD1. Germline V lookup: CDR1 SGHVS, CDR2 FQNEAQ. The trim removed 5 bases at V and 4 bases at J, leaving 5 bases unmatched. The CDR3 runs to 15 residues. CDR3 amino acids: CASSLDRGRNQPQHF. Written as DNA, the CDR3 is TGTGCCAGCAGCCTGGACAGGGGGAGGAATCAGCCCCAGCATTTT.

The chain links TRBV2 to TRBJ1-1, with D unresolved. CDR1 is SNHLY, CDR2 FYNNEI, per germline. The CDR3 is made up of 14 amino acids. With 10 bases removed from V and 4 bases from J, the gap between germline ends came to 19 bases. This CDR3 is CATAFEGGGTEAFF. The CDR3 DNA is TGTGCCACCGCGTTCGAGGGAGGCGGCACTGAAGCTTTCTTT.

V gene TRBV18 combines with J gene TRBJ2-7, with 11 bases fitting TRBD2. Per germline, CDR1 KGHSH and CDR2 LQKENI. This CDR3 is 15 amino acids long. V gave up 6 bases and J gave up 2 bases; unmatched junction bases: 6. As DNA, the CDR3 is TGTGCCAGCTCCCTCACTAGCGGGGGTCCCTACGAGCAGTACGTC. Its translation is CASSLTSGGPYEQYV.

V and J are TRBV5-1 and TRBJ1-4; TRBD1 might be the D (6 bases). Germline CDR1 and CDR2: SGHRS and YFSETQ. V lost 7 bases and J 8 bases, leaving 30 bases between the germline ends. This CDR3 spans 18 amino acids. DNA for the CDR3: TGCGCCAGCGCCTTGTTGGGGATAGGCACAGGGTTAGGAGAAAAACTGTTTTTT. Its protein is CASALLGIGTGLGEKLFF. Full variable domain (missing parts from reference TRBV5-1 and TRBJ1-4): KAGVTQTPRYLIKTRGQQVTLSCSPISGHRSVSWYQQTPGQGLQFLFEYFSETQRNKGNFPGRFSGRQFSNSRSEMNVSTLELGDSALYLCASALLGIGTGLGEKLFFGSGTQLSVL.

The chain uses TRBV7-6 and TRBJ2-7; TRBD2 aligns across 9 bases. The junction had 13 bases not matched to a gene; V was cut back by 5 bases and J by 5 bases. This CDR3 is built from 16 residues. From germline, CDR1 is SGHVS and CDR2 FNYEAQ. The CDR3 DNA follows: TGTGCCAGCAGCCTCCTTTGGAGCGGGGGGCGGGACGAGCAGTACTTC. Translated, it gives CASSLLWSGGRDEQYF.

CDR3 loop: CASSPEAPGGTGELFF. DNA of the CDR3: TGCGCCAGCAGCCCCGAAGCGCCGGGGGGCACCGGGGAGCTGTTTTTT. The chain recombines TRBV4-1 with TRBJ2-2, with 7 positions matching TRBD2. V shed 4 bases and J 4 bases; nucleotides not matched to a gene: 9. This CDR3 has 16 amino acids. Germline V gene lookup returns CDR1 MGHRA and CDR2 YSYEKL.

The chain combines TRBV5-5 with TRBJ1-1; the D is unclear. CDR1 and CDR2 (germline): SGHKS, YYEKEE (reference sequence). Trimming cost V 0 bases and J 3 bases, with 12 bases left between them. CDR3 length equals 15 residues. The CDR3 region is CASSLDARRDTEAFF. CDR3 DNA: TGTGCCAGCAGCTTGGACGCCAGGAGGGACACTGAAGCTTTCTTT.

The CDR3 DNA reads TGTGCCAGCAGCTATCTCTTCAGGACAGGCGTTAATGAAAAACTGTTTTTT. This sequence encodes CASSYLFRTGVNEKLFF. This sequence joins TRBV7-9 and TRBJ1-4, with TRBD1 matching over 7 bases. This CDR3 contains 17 residues. V trimming: 4 bases; J trimming: 4 bases; junction bases outside the gene matches: 12. Germline V gene lookup returns CDR1 SEHNR and CDR2 FQNEAQ (reference sequence). The full variable domain, with the rest looked up from reference TRBV7-9 and TRBJ1-4, is DTGVSQNPRHKITKRGQNVTFRCDPISEHNRLYWYRQTLGQGPEFLTYFQNEAQLEKSRLLSDRFSAERPKGSFSTLEIQRTEQGDSAMYLCASSYLFRTGVNEKLFFGSGTQLSVL.

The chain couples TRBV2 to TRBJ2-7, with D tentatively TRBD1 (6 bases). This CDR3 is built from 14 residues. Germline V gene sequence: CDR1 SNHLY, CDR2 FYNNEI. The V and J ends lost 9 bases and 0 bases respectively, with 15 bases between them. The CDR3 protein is CASVDRSSSYEQYF. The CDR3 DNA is TGTGCCAGTGTCGACAGGTCAAGCTCCTACGAGCAGTACTTC.

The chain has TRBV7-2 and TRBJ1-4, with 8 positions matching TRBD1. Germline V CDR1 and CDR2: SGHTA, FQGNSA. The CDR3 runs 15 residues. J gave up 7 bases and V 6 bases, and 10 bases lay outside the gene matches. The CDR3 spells CASSLGGQGGEKLFF. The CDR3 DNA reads TGTGCCAGCAGTCTGGGAGGACAGGGCGGTGAAAAACTGTTTTTT.

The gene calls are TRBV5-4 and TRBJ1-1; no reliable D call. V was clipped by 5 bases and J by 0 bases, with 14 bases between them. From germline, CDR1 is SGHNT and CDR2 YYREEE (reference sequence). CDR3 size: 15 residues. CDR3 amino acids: CASSPRGSMNTEAFF. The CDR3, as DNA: TGTGCCAGCAGTCCGAGAGGAAGCATGAACACTGAAGCTTTCTTT.

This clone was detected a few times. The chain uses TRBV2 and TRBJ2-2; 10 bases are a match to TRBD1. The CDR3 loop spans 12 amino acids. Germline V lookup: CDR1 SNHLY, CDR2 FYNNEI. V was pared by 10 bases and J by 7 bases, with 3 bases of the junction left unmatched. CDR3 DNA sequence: TGTGCCACCGGGACAGGGGTCGGGGAGCTGTTTTTT. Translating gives CATGTGVGELFF. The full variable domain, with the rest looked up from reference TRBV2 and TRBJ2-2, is EPEVTQTPSHQVTQMGQEVILRCVPISNHLYFYWYRQILGQKVEFLVSFYNNEISEKSEIFDDQFSVERPDGSNFTLKIRSTKLEDSAMYFCATGTGVGELFFGEGSRLTVL.

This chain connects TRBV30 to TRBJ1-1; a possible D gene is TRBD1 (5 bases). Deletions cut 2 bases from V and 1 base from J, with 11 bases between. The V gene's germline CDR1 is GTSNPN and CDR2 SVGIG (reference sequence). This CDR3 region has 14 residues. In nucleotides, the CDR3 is TGTGCCTGGAGTACCAGAAGGGGGAACACTGAAGCTTTCTTT. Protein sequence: CAWSTRRGNTEAFF.

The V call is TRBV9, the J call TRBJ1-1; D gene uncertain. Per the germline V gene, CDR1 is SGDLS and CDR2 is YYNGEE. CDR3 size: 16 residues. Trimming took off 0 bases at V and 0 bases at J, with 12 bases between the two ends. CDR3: CASSVAGGNMNTEAFF. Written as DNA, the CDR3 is TGTGCCAGCAGCGTAGCTGGAGGAAACATGAACACTGAAGCTTTCTTT.